A selection of T cell receptor beta chains follows, all from one sample in a study of blood T cell repertoires in COVID-19. TCRdb's copy holds only in-frame clones and misses some; the assay was immunoSEQ multiplex PCR. The repertoire has 200,000 to 300,000 clones, about four fifths of them found once; the top ten carry less than 4.5%. Sample: peripheral blood. These receptors were taken from a man between 50 and 59 years old with acute or convalescent COVID-19. Both conserved end residues are part of each CDR3. D genes are given only for firm matches. Expanded clones are given a class, and other clones once, few, many or no size at all.

12,NA,TRBV12-3/TRBV12-4,NA,TRBJ2-2,TGTGCCAGCAGTCGGTACACCGGGGAGCTGTTTTTT,CASSRYTGELFF
13,NA,TRBV11-3,NA,TRBJ2-2,TGTGCTTTGACCCAGGAAAACACCGGGGAGCTGTTTTTT,CALTQENTGELFF
14,NA,TRBV29-1,once,TRBJ1-4,TGCAGCGTTGAAGTACAGAACCTCAATGAAAAACTGTTTTTT,CSVEVQNLNEKLFF
12,NA,TRBV6-5,NA,TRBJ1-1,TGTGCCAGCAGTTGGAGGAACACTGAAGCTTTCTTT,CASSWRNTEAFF
20,TRBD1,TRBV9,NA,TRBJ2-7,TGTGCCAGCAGCGTAGAGGGGACCCCGGGGAGAACCGGGACAGGGACCGAGCAGTACTTC,CASSVEGTPGRTGTGTEQYF
13,NA,TRBV7-3,NA,TRBJ2-7,TGTGCCAGCAGCTTAGGGGCAGAGAGGGAGCAGTACTTC,CASSLGAEREQYF
11,NA,TRBV30,NA,TRBJ2-7,TGTGCCTGGGGCGGAGGTGTCGAGCAGTACTTC,CAWGGGVEQYF
11,NA,TRBV6-5,NA,TRBJ1-1,TGTGCCAGCACCCTCGGTGGTGAAGCTTTCTTT,CASTLGGEAFF
13,NA,TRBV10-3,once,TRBJ1-2,TGTGCCATCAGTCCGGACAGCTCTTACGGCTACACCTTC,CAISPDSSYGYTF
15,TRBD1,TRBV28,NA,TRBJ1-2,TGTGCCAGCGGAAAGTCCTGGAGGACAGGAGAAGGCTACACCTTC,CASGKSWRTGEGYTF
15,TRBD2,TRBV28,NA,TRBJ2-1,TGTGCCAGCAGTAGAGGACTAGGGCCCTACAATGAGCAGTTCTTC,CASSRGLGPYNEQFF
16,NA,TRBV5-1,once,TRBJ1-2,TGCGCCAGCAGCTTGGCCCCACGGGGAAACGACTATGGCTACACCTTC,CASSLAPRGNDYGYTF
16,NA,TRBV28,NA,TRBJ1-2,TGTGCCAGCAGTTCTCCCTCCGCGAGGCCCGGCCTGGGCTACACCTTC,CASSSPSARPGLGYTF
13,NA,TRBV28,NA,TRBJ1-5,TGTGCCAGCCGGGGACAAGCCAATCAGCCCCAGCATTTT,CASRGQANQPQHF
12,NA,TRBV13,NA,TRBJ2-7,TGTGCCAGCACAGGGGGAGGCTACGAGCAGTACTTC,CASTGGGYEQYF
18,TRBD2,TRBV5-1,NA,TRBJ2-5,TGCGCCAGCAGCTTGGCCCTAGCGGGAGGGCCGAGGGGGGAGACCCAGTACTTC,CASSLALAGGPRGETQYF
16,TRBD1,TRBV15,once,TRBJ2-7,TGTGCCACCAGCAGAGATAGGACAGGGGGCTTGTACGAGCAGTACTTC,CATSRDRTGGLYEQYF
16,TRBD1,TRBV11-2,NA,TRBJ2-7,TGTGCCAGCAGCTTAGATTACCGGGACAGGACCTACGAGCAGTACTTC,CASSLDYRDRTYEQYF
13,NA,TRBV5-8,once,TRBJ1-1,TGTGCCAGCAGCCTCACAGTGAACACTGAAGCTTTCTTT,CASSLTVNTEAFF
15,NA,TRBV5-1,NA,TRBJ2-1,TGCGCCAGCAGCTTGAAAGCCGGGACAAACAATGAGCAGTTCTTC,CASSLKAGTNNEQFF